The 21 T cell receptor beta chains below were found in one sample sequenced in a study of blood T cell repertoires in COVID-19. The repertoire was sequenced with immunoSEQ multiplex PCR; TCRdb's copy has only in-frame clones and lacks some. The data show tens of thousands of clones, 85% to 90% seen once. Sequencing was done on a sample of peripheral blood. Receptors were obtained from a man at least 80 years old with acute or convalescent COVID-19.

This chain joins TRBV5-5 and TRBJ1-5; perhaps TRBD1 as D (6 bases). V gave up 0 bases and J gave up 1 base, with 8 bases separating them. This CDR3 has 15 residues. The germline V gene has CDR1 SGHKS and CDR2 YYEKEE (reference sequence). This chain's CDR3 is CASSLGQGSNQPQHF. DNA of the CDR3: TGTGCCAGCAGCTTGGGTCAGGGGAGCAATCAGCCCCAGCATTTT.

The chain carries TRBV7-8 and TRBJ1-2; D might be TRBD1 (5 bases). The V gene lost 1 base and the J gene lost 0 bases, with 9 bases spanning the gap. The CDR3 covers 15 residues. The germline V gene encodes CDR1 SGHVS and CDR2 FQNEAQ. CDR3 sequence: CASSLGRAPNYGYTF. The CDR3 DNA follows: TGTGCCAGCAGCTTAGGCAGGGCTCCTAACTATGGCTACACCTTC.

This rearrangement joins TRBV21-1 to TRBJ2-7; no check of the table's D call, TRBD2, against the DNA was made. TRBV21-1 is listed as a pseudogene. The CDR3 extends over 16 amino acids. This CDR3 reads CASSKPGTKPSYEQYF. Written as DNA, the CDR3 is TGTGCCAGCAGCAAACCCGGGACTAAACCCTCCTACGAGCAGTACTTC.

This rearrangement joins TRBV4-1 to TRBJ1-4, with 10 bases fitting TRBD1. The CDR3 loop spans 16 amino acids. The germline CDR1 and CDR2 sequences are MGHRA and YSYEKL. The V gene end was trimmed by 1 base and the J gene end by 7 bases; junction bases not matched to a gene: 6. The DNA for the CDR3 is TGCGCCAGCAGCCAAGGGGGACAGGGGAATCGTGAAAAACTGTTTTTT. Translating gives CASSQGGQGNREKLFF.

This chain joins TRBV28 and TRBJ2-2, with TRBD1 matching 7 bases. This CDR3 is 18 amino acids long. Per germline, CDR1 MDHEN and CDR2 SYDVKM. The V and J ends lost 1 base and 4 bases, in that order; junction bases with no gene match: 12. The CDR3 is CASSLYGTWGTATGELFF. The DNA for the CDR3 is TGTGCCAGCAGTTTATATGGCACCTGGGGGACAGCCACCGGGGAGCTGTTTTTT.

The rearrangement uses TRBV7-2 and TRBJ1-5, with a possible D match to TRBD1 (6 bases). Germline CDR1 is SGHTA and CDR2 is FQGNSA. V lost 1 base and J lost 5, with 12 bases in between. CDR3 size: 15 residues. CDR3 in DNA: TGTGCCAGCAGCTTAGGGGACACTTCCGATCAGCCCCAGCATTTT. This sequence encodes CASSLGDTSDQPQHF.

This clone was counted between two and nine times. The CDR3: CASSWRTSGSQETQYF. CDR3 nucleotides: TGTGCCAGCAGCTGGAGGACTAGCGGGAGCCAAGAGACCCAGTACTTC. V usage is TRBV3-1 (or the pseudogene TRBV3-2) and J usage is TRBJ2-5; 13 positions match TRBD2. Germline CDR1 is LGHDT and CDR2 is YNNKEL (reference sequence). There are 16 residues in the CDR3. With V trimmed by 5 bases and J by 1 base, 4 bases remained unmatched.

The rearrangement links TRBV4-2 to TRBJ1-6, with D possibly matching TRBD1 (6 bases). There are 16 residues in the CDR3. The V gene lost 3 bases and the J gene lost 8 bases, with 17 bases spanning the gap. Germline V gene lookup returns CDR1 LGHNA and CDR2 YNFKEQ. CDR3 bases: TGTGCCAGCAGCCAGACCTCAGCGGGGGCCTATTCACCCCTCCACTTT. This gives the protein CASSQTSAGAYSPLHF.

This clone has a single count. The chain uses TRBV7-6 and TRBJ2-2, with a tentative D call TRBD1 (8 bases). Germline V CDR1 and CDR2: SGHVS, FNYEAQ. The length of the CDR3 is 16 residues. V was shortened by 5 bases and J by 4 bases, with 17 bases between the two germline ends. The CDR3 here is CASSPVTGGGTGELFF. CDR3 nucleotides: TGTGCCAGCAGCCCCGTAACAGGGGGGGGCACCGGGGAGCTGTTTTTT.

This clone was seen only a few times. The J gene is TRBJ2-7, the V gene TRBV27; D possibly corresponds to TRBD1 (6 bases). Deletions cut 1 base from V and 4 bases from J, with 8 bases between. Germline V CDR1 and CDR2: MNHEY, SMNVEV (reference sequence). The CDR3 is 13 residues long. CDR3 sequence: CASSLYTGYEQYF. CDR3 bases: TGTGCCAGCAGTTTATATACAGGGTACGAGCAGTACTTC.

This clone occurred once. The rearrangement links TRBV7-9 to TRBJ2-3; no definite D call. CDR1 and CDR2 (germline): SEHNR, FQNEAQ (reference sequence). The CDR3 runs 15 residues. V lost 5 bases to trimming and J lost 4 bases, with 16 bases between them. The DNA of the CDR3 is TGTGCCAGCAGCCCACTCTCAGGCGTGGCAGATACGCAGTATTTT. Its translation: CASSPLSGVADTQYF.

The chain combines TRBV10-3 with TRBJ2-1; D unclear. CDR3 length equals 13 residues. Trimming stripped 3 bases from V and 8 bases from J, with 11 bases between. Germline V gives CDR1 ENHRY, CDR2 SYGVKD. CDR3 loop: CAISETVQYEQFF. The CDR3 DNA reads as TGTGCCATCAGTGAAACAGTTCAGTATGAGCAGTTCTTC.

The chain is built from TRBV7-9 and TRBJ1-1; D uncertain. The CDR3 has 14 amino acids. Trimming shortened V by 2 bases and J by 5 bases, and 12 bases separated the two germline ends. CDR1 and CDR2 (germline): SEHNR, FQNEAQ (reference sequence). The CDR3 DNA sequence: TGTGCCAGCAGCTTAATGGCAGGTGAAACTGAAGCTTTCTTT. As protein: CASSLMAGETEAFF.

V is TRBV5-8 and J is TRBJ2-7, with 9 nucleotides matching TRBD1. Looked up from germline, CDR1 is SGHTS and CDR2 is YDEGEE. The V gene end was trimmed by 3 bases and the J gene end by 5 bases; junction bases not matched to a gene: 12. This CDR3 is 16 amino acids long. The CDR3 loop is CASSWGYRGLRNEQYF. CDR3 bases: TGTGCCAGCAGCTGGGGATACAGGGGGCTGAGGAACGAGCAGTACTTC.

The gene calls are TRBV27 and TRBJ1-2, with D perhaps matching TRBD1 (5 bases). CDR1 is MNHEY and CDR2 is SMNVEV in the germline V gene (reference sequence). The CDR3 consists of 12 residues. Deletions cut 4 bases from V and 7 bases from J, with 10 bases between. CDR3 sequence: CASSSGFGGYTF. CDR3 sequence (DNA): TGTGCCAGCAGTTCAGGGTTCGGTGGCTACACCTTC.

CDR3 in amino acids: CASSSTGLNTEAFF. The CDR3, as DNA: TGTGCCAGCAGCTCAACAGGGCTGAACACTGAAGCTTTCTTT. The V gene is TRBV7-6, the J gene TRBJ1-1, with TRBD1 as a possible D gene (6 bases). V shed 4 bases and J shed 0 bases, with 9 bases lying between them. CDR1 is SGHVS and CDR2 is FNYEAQ in the germline V gene. CDR3 size: 14 residues.

The chain links TRBV7-6 to TRBJ2-3, with D possibly being TRBD2 (6 bases). The CDR3 runs to 16 residues. From germline, CDR1 is SGHVS and CDR2 FNYEAQ. V gave up 5 bases and J gave up 4 bases, with 19 bases separating them. CDR3 sequence reads: CASSAQDSPGADTQYF. CDR3 nucleotides: TGTGCCAGCAGCGCTCAGGACTCTCCGGGAGCAGATACGCAGTATTTT. The complete variable domain, with remaining parts taken from reference TRBV7-6 and TRBJ2-3, reads GAGVSQSPRYKVTKRGQDVALRCDPISGHVSLYWYRQALGQGPEFLTYFNYEAQQDKSGLPNDRFSAERPEGSISTLTIQRTEQRDSAMYRCASSAQDSPGADTQYFGPGTRLTVL.

This clone is a singleton in its sample. The genes are TRBV2 and TRBJ2-3; D unclear. Trimming removed 7 bases at V and 1 base at J, with 9 bases between. The CDR3 extends over 13 amino acids. The germline V gene encodes CDR1 SNHLY and CDR2 FYNNEI. The CDR3 is CASMGPRTDTQYF. CDR3 coding DNA: TGTGCCAGCATGGGCCCTCGCACAGATACGCAGTATTTT.

The CDR3 bases are TGCGCCAGCAGTCAAATTGGGCCCGGACAGGGGCAAGAGACCCAGTACTTC. Translating gives CASSQIGPGQGQETQYF. This chain uses TRBV23-1 with TRBJ2-5, with 9 bases identical to TRBD1. TRBV23-1 is an ORF for which the function is uncertain. The V segment lost 2 bases and the J segment 2 bases; nucleotides outside the gene matches: 9. The CDR3 has 17 residues.

This chain uses TRBV30 with TRBJ1-1, with TRBD1 as a possible D gene (5 bases). The V end was cut by 2 bases, the J end by 1 base, with 17 bases between. CDR1 is GTSNPN and CDR2 is SVGIG in the germline V gene (reference sequence). This CDR3 has 16 amino acids. The CDR3 protein is CAWSNLLRRGNTEAFF. Here the CDR3 DNA reads TGTGCCTGGAGTAATCTGTTAAGGAGGGGGAACACTGAAGCTTTCTTT.

This clone was found a few times. This chain connects TRBV24-1 to TRBJ1-5; D call uncertain. This CDR3 region has 13 residues. Germline V lookup: CDR1 KGHDR, CDR2 SFDVKD. Deletions cut 4 bases from V and 10 bases from J, with 13 bases between. Written as DNA, the CDR3 is TGTGCCACCAGTGAGACAACAATCAGCCCCCAGCATTTT. Protein product: CATSETTISPQHF.